This is a list of T cell receptor beta chains from one sample in a study of T cells in Graves' hyperthyroidism and ophthalmopathy. TCRdb independently ran MiXCR on the multiplex PCR reads; one entry per CDR3 protein. The sample carries 500,000 or so distinct CDR3 sequences, about a sixth recorded once. Input material: blood. These receptors were taken from a woman younger than 30 with Graves' ophthalmopathy. Both conserved end residues are part of each CDR3. The order of the fields is CDR3 DNA, CDR3 protein, D gene, clone size, V gene, J gene. The D gene is left open where the match is weak. Clone size is stated in some rows and not others, as once, few, many or a class when expanded.

TGTGCCAGCAGTTTCCCCTCGACAGGGGGACCCGCGGACACTGAAGCTTTCTTT	CASSFPSTGGPADTEAFF	TRBD1	many	TRBV28	TRBJ1-1
TGTGCCAGCAGTGTCCTAGCGGGAAATTACAATGAGCAGTTCTTC	CASSVLAGNYNEQFF	TRBD2	many	TRBV2	TRBJ2-1
TGCAGCGTTGTGACTAGGGCAAGCTACGAGCAGTACTTC	CSVVTRASYEQYF	.	few	TRBV29-1	TRBJ2-7
TGTGCCAGCAGTGAGGCCCAGGGGGCGAAGAGATTAGGCTACACCTTC	CASSEAQGAKRLGYTF	TRBD1	many	TRBV28	TRBJ1-2
TGTGCCAGCAGCGTAGAAGTCTGGGACAGGGGGCAAGGCACCGGGGAGCTGTTTTTT	CASSVEVWDRGQGTGELFF	TRBD1	.	TRBV9	TRBJ2-2
TGTGCCAGCACGGGACAGGGGCGATTAACCGGGGCCAACGTCCTGACTTTC	CASTGQGRLTGANVLTF	TRBD1	many	TRBV12-3/TRBV12-4	TRBJ2-6
TGTGCCAGCAGTTTAAGGGGGCGGTTGAACACTGAAGCTTTCTTT	CASSLRGRLNTEAFF	TRBD1	.	TRBV28	TRBJ1-1
TGTGCCAGCAGTAAAACGGGATACCAAGGCAATGAGCAGTTCTTC	CASSKTGYQGNEQFF	.	many	TRBV6-1	TRBJ2-1
TGTGCCAGCAGCTTGCGGGGGACGGCGGCGGGAGGCTACACCTTC	CASSLRGTAAGGYTF	.	few	TRBV5-6	TRBJ1-2
TGTGCCTGGAGCGAGGACACCAATCAGCCCCAGCATTTT	CAWSEDTNQPQHF	.	.	TRBV30	TRBJ1-5
TGTGCCAGCAGCTTAGATGCGACAGCGACTGAAAAACTGTTTTTT	CASSLDATATEKLFF	.	many	TRBV7-2	TRBJ1-4
TGTGCCATCAGTGATTCCGGGAACACCGGGGAGCTGTTTTTT	CAISDSGNTGELFF	.	.	TRBV10-3	TRBJ2-2
TGTGCCATCAGTGGTGGGACCCTCTCCTACGAGCAGTACTTC	CAISGGTLSYEQYF	.	few	TRBV10-3	TRBJ2-7
TGCGCCAGCAGTGCCGGGACTAGCGGGAGACTTTTTCGAGAGACCCAGTACTTC	CASSAGTSGRLFRETQYF	TRBD2	few	TRBV10-2	TRBJ2-5
TGCGCCAGCAGTGAGGGGACAGACTATGGCTACACCTTC	CASSEGTDYGYTF	TRBD1	many	TRBV10-1	TRBJ1-2
TGCAGTGCCCCTACCGGGACTAGCGGTTACTCCTACGAGCAGTACTTC	CSAPTGTSGYSYEQYF	TRBD2	many	TRBV20-1	TRBJ2-7
TGTGCCAGCAGCCCCACAGACCCGGGGGCGTCGGGAAACACCATATATTTT	CASSPTDPGASGNTIYF	.	few	TRBV11-2	TRBJ1-3
TGTGCCAGCAGTTCATACGACAGCTACGAGCAGTACTTC	CASSSYDSYEQYF	.	many	TRBV27	TRBJ2-7
TGTGCCAGCAGGGGGGCGGTCACCGGGGAGCTGTTTTTT	CASRGAVTGELFF	.	few	TRBV6-1	TRBJ2-2
TGTGCCAGCAGCGGAATGGCGGAGGTAGCAGTCCGCACAGATACGCAGTATTTT	CASSGMAEVAVRTDTQYF	.	many	TRBV7-8	TRBJ2-3
TGTGCCAGCAGAGTAGACAGATCTTATAGCAATCAGCCCCAGCATTTT	CASRVDRSYSNQPQHF	.	few	TRBV6-1	TRBJ1-5
TGCGCCAGCAGCTTGGAGTTTGCGGGGATTGAAGCTTTCTTT	CASSLEFAGIEAFF	.	many	TRBV5-1	TRBJ1-1
TGTGCCAGCAGCCCGAGGGACAGGGACAATGAGCAGTTCTTC	CASSPRDRDNEQFF	TRBD1	.	TRBV11-1	TRBJ2-1